One sample yielded the 10 T cell receptor beta chains listed below, sequenced in a study of blood T cells in healthy people across ages. Primed by a sample-barcoded 5' primer and a J-beta primer mix, a second PCR proceeded for 7 to 11 cycles. A single record per CDR3 protein comes from TCRdb applying MiXCR to the 5' RACE reads. This table has 760,000 or so distinct CDR3 sequences, around 25% appearing once. This same sample was also taken into another study, of T cells of mothers and their children.

Source material: blood. Source of these receptors: a boy between 10 and 17 years old in good health.

The rearrangement links TRBV15 to TRBJ2-7; D is uncertain. The V end lost 0 bases, the J end lost 7 bases, and 7 bases lay between the germline ends. The CDR3 covers 12 residues. Germline V gene lookup returns CDR1 LNHNV and CDR2 YYDKDF (reference sequence). The CDR3: CATSRESGEQYF. For the CDR3, the DNA is TGTGCCACCAGCAGAGAATCTGGAGAGCAGTACTTC.

This clonotype was counted only a few times. The rearrangement uses TRBV10-3 and TRBJ2-1; possibly TRBD2 for D (6 bases). Germline CDR1 is ENHRY and CDR2 is SYGVKD. This CDR3 comprises 16 residues. The V end was cut by 6 bases, the J end by 2 bases, with 17 bases between. The CDR3 DNA reads TGTGCCATCAGAGCCCAGACGGCGGGAACCTACAATGAGCAGTTCTTC. This sequence encodes CAIRAQTAGTYNEQFF.

This CDR3 reads CASSGDRRIGKQYF. CDR3 DNA sequence: TGTGCCAGCAGCGGGGACAGGCGGATTGGGAAGCAGTACTTC. This chain joins TRBV6-1 and TRBJ2-7, with 8 bases fitting TRBD1. V dropped 6 bases and J dropped 8; count of bases not matched to a gene: 12. This CDR3 has 14 residues. Germline V CDR1 and CDR2: MNHNS, SASEGT.

This clonotype was detected only a few times. The rearrangement uses TRBV9 and TRBJ1-6, with D possibly TRBD1 on 5 matching bases. V lost 2 bases to trimming and J lost 8 bases, with 11 bases between them. CDR1 and CDR2 (germline): SGDLS, YYNGEE. The CDR3 contains 14 residues. The CDR3 spells CASSVGPGDSPLHF. CDR3 nucleotides: TGTGCCAGCAGCGTGGGGCCAGGAGATTCACCCCTCCACTTT. Looking up the rest from reference TRBV9 and TRBJ1-6 gives the full variable domain: DSGVTQTPKHLITATGQRVTLRCSPRSGDLSVYWYQQSLDQGLQFLIQYYNGEERAKGNILERFSAQQFPDLHSELNLSSLELGDSALYFCASSVGPGDSPLHFGNGTRLTVT.

There are many counts of this clonotype. The chain links TRBV29-1 to TRBJ2-5; D might be TRBD1 (7 bases). CDR1 is SQVTM and CDR2 is ANQGSEA in the germline V gene. This CDR3 has 13 amino acids. V lost 8 bases to trimming and J lost 5 bases, with 18 bases between them. CDR3 region: CSFKETGRETQYF. CDR3 in DNA: TGCAGCTTCAAAGAGACAGGGAGGGAGACCCAGTACTTC.

This clonotype was seen more than once but under ten times. This chain links TRBV5-5 with TRBJ1-1, with D perhaps TRBD1 (6 bases). The CDR3 is 15 amino acids. Trimming took 0 bases from V and 5 from J, leaving 14 bases between them. Per germline, CDR1 SGHKS and CDR2 YYEKEE (reference sequence). The chain's CDR3 is CASSLEGGFVTEAFF. CDR3 coding DNA: TGTGCCAGCAGCTTGGAAGGGGGGTTCGTGACTGAAGCTTTCTTT.

The chain combines TRBV29-1 with TRBJ2-5; TRBD1 matches at 8 bases. Trimming removed 5 bases from V and 1 base from J; junction bases left unmatched: 9. This CDR3 contains 15 residues. Germline lookup yields CDR1 SQVTM and CDR2 ANQGSEA. The CDR3 coding sequence is TGCAGCGTTCGCCGCGACAGGGGCGGCCAAGAGACCCAGTACTTC. This sequence encodes CSVRRDRGGQETQYF.

To note about this clonotype: An end of the junction does not agree with germline; a read error may underlie this. V and J are TRBV4-3 and TRBJ1-4, with D tentatively TRBD1 (5 bases). This CDR3 comprises 17 residues. Germline CDR1 LGHNA, CDR2 YSLEER. The CDR3 region is CASSQDRRGHLGEKLFF. The DNA of the CDR3 is TGCGCCAGCAGTCAAGATCGGAGGGGCCACCTGGGGGAAAAACTGTTTTTT.

This clonotype came up a few times. The chain employs TRBV24-1 and TRBJ2-2; D call uncertain. Germline V gene sequence: CDR1 KGHDR, CDR2 SFDVKD. With 9 bases removed from V and 1 base from J, the gap between germline ends came to 11 bases. The CDR3 runs 14 residues. The CDR3, as DNA: TGTGCCACCGAGACTGGGGAGAACACCGGGGAGCTGTTTTTT. Translation: CATETGENTGELFF.

This clonotype has just a few counts. The chain carries TRBV6-2 or TRBV6-3 and TRBJ1-2; 9 bases map to TRBD1. CDR3 length equals 16 residues. Germline lookup yields CDR1 MNHEY and CDR2 SVGEGT. Germline trimming cut 5 bases from V and 4 bases from J; bases unmatched to any gene: 11. For the CDR3, the DNA is TGTGCCAGCAGTGATCGGGACAGGGATTTGTCCTATGGCTACACCTTC. This codes for CASSDRDRDLSYGYTF.